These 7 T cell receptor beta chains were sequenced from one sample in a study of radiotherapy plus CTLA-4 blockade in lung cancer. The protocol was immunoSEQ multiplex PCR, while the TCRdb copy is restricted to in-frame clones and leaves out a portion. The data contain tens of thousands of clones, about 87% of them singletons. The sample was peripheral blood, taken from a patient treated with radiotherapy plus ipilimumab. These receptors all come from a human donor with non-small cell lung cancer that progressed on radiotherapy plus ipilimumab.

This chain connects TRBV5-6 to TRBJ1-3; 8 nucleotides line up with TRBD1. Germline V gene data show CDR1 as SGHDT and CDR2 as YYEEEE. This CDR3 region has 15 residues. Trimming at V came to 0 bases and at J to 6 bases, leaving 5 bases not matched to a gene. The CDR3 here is CASSLDRGNPNTIYF. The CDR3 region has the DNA TGTGCCAGCAGCTTGGACAGGGGGAATCCAAACACCATATATTTT.

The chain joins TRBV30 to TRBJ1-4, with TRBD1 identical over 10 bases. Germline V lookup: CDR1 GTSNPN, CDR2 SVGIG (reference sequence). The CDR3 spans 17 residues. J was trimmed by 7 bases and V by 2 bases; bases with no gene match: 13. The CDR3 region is CAWSTRRTGGLSEKLFF. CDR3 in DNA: TGTGCCTGGAGTACTAGGAGGACAGGGGGGCTTAGTGAAAAACTGTTTTTT.

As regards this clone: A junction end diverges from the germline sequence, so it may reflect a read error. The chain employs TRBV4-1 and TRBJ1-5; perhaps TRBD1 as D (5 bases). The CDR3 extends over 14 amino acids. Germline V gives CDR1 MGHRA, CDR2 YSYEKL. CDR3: CASSQDPGGTDLNF. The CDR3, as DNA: TGCGCCAGCAGCCAAGACCCCGGGGGGACCGACTTAAATTTT.

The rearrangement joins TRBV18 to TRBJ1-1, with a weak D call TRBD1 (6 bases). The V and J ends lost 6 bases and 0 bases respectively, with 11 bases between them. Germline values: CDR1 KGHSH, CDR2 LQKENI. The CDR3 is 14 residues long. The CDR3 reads CASSPGAMNTEAFF. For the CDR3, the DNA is TGTGCCAGCTCTCCAGGGGCCATGAACACTGAAGCTTTCTTT. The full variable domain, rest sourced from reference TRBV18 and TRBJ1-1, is NAGVMQNPRHLVRRRGQEARLRCSPMKGHSHVYWYRQLPEEGLKFMVYLQKENIIDESGMPKERFSAEFPKEGPSILRIQQVVRGDSAAYFCASSPGAMNTEAFFGQGTRLTVV.

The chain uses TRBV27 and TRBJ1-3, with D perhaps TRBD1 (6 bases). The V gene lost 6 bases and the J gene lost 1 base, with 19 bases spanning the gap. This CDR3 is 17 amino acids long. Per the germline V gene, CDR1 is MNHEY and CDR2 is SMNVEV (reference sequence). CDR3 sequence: CASSVTGLALSGNTIYF. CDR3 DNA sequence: TGTGCCAGCAGCGTAACAGGGCTGGCTTTGTCTGGAAACACCATATATTTT.

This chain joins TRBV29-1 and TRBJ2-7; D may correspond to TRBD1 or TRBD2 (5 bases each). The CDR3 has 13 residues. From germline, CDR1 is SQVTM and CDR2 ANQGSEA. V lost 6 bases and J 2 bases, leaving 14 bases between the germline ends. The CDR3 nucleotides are TGCAGCGTCCGGGACCCAGGGCCCTACGAGCAGTACTTC. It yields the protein CSVRDPGPYEQYF.

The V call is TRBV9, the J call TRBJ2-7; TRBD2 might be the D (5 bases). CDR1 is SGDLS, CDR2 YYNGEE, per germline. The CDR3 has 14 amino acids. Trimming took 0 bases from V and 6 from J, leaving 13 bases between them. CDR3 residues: CASSVEFRGSEQYF. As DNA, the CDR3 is TGTGCCAGCAGCGTAGAATTTAGAGGGTCCGAGCAGTACTTC.